The T cell receptor beta chain described here comes from a study of T cells expressing NK-cell markers. Study overall: Underlying the TCR beta repertoires were sorted CD3+CD56+NKG2C+, CD3+CD56+NKG2C- and CD3+CD56-NKG2C+ T cells.

The CDR3 is made up of 15 amino acids. The germline CDR1 and CDR2 sequences are SGHRS and YFSETQ. Findings of the study overall: Also leading the CD3+CD56-NKG2C+ fraction in a few donors were these clonotypes. It was still unclear whether expanded NKG2C+ T cell clones were HCMV specific.

TCRdb re-called the 5' RACE reads; one entry per CDR3 protein, DNA not given. The record lists roughly 350,000 distinct CDR3 sequences, of which the ten most abundant hold around 5.3%. About this clonotype itself: Antigen specificity is unknown.

This chain uses TRBV5-1 with TRBJ2-5; TCRdb selects TRBD1, and the lack of DNA leaves this call unchecked. Source material: blood T cells: a sorted CD56 or NKG2C T cell subset, CD4+ or CD8+ T cells, or bulk PBMC T cells (not recorded which). This clonotype originated in a man aged 18-69 years in good health. CDR3: CASSPGPPADRAQYF.